Listed here is a single TCR beta chain. Its antigen is still unknown. The record originates from a study of radiotherapy plus CTLA-4 blockade in lung cancer. Across the whole study: For 15% to 20% of patients, objective responses occurred, and roughly 31% had disease control.

The V end was cut by 5 bases, the J end by 4 bases, with 11 bases between. CDR1 and CDR2 from the germline V gene are LNHDA and SQIVND (reference sequence). The CDR3 totals 13 residues. Assay used: immunoSEQ multiplex PCR; TCRdb lists only in-frame clones, some missing. The repertoire has 35,000 to 55,000 clones, roughly 80% of them found once; the top ten carry approximately 2.6%. General observations from the study: With interferon-beta, early dynamics of blood T cell clones were reported to best predict response. An expansion of tumor-derived TCR clones occurred in blood after radiotherapy plus ipilimumab.

Chemo-refractory metastatic non-small-cell lung cancer patients underwent focal radiation alongside CTLA-4 blockade with ipilimumab. The V gene is TRBV19, the J gene TRBJ1-1; D is undetermined. The receptor was isolated from a human donor with non-small cell lung cancer whose response to radiotherapy plus ipilimumab could not be evaluated. The starting material was peripheral blood, obtained from a patient treated with radiotherapy plus ipilimumab. Here the CDR3 reads CASSYQIFTEAFF. CDR3 nucleotide sequence: TGTGCCAGTAGTTACCAGATCTTCACTGAAGCTTTCTTT.